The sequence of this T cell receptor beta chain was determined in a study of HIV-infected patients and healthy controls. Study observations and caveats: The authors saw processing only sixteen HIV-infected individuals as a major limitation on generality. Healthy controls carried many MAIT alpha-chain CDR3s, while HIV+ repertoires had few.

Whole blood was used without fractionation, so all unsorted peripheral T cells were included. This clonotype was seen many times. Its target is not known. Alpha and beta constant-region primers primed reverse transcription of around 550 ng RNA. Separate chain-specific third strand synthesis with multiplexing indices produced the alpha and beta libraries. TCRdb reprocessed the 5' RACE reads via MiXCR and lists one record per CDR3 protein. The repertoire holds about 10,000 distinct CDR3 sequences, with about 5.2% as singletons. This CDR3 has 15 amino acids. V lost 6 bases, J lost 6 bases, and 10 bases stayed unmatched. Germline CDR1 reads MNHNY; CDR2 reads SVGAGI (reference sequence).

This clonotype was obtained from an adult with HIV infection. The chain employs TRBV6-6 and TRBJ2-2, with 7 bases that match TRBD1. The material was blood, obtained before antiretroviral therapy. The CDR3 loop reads CASRTRQGGSGELFF. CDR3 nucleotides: TGTGCCAGCAGAACCAGACAGGGTGGCTCCGGGGAGCTGTTTTTT.